The 7 T cell receptor beta chains reported below all come from one sample, sequenced in a study of OX40 agonist ivuxolimab in advanced cancers. The method was immunoSEQ multiplex PCR; TCRdb's version includes in-frame clones alone and lacks a portion of them. The repertoire holds 55,000 or so clones, with less than 90% as singletons. Here the sequenced sample was CD4+ or CD8+ T cells sorted from blood, taken in a trial of the OX40 agonist ivuxolimab. The receptors come from an adult with an advanced solid tumor such as melanoma, head and neck, liver or kidney cancer.

V usage is TRBV25-1 and J usage is TRBJ2-1, with D uncertain. Germline CDR1 is MGHDK and CDR2 is SYGVNS. The ends were cut back, 3 bases at V and 5 bases at J, with 14 bases in the middle. The CDR3 runs 15 residues. The CDR3 sequence is CASSESVRKNNEQFF. In nucleotides, the CDR3 is TGTGCCAGCAGTGAGAGCGTAAGGAAGAACAATGAGCAGTTCTTC.

This clone was counted once. The V gene is TRBV5-5, the J gene TRBJ1-3; unclear D gene. Germline-derived CDR1 and CDR2 are SGHKS and YYEKEE (reference sequence). The V end was cut by 0 bases, the J end by 0 bases, with 7 bases between. This CDR3 comprises 15 residues. CDR3 loop: CASSLGVGSGNTIYF. DNA of the CDR3: TGTGCCAGCAGCTTGGGAGTAGGCTCTGGAAACACCATATATTTT.

This clone came up a few times. The V gene is TRBV5-1, the J gene TRBJ1-2; 7 nucleotides align to TRBD1. The CDR3 length is 15 residues. Germline values: CDR1 SGHRS, CDR2 YFSETQ. V shed 0 bases and J 8 bases; nucleotides not matched to a gene: 10. CDR3: CASSLARAGGLGYTF. CDR3 DNA sequence: TGCGCCAGCAGCTTGGCCAGGGCAGGGGGGCTGGGCTACACCTTC.

The genes are TRBV25-1 and TRBJ2-5; perhaps TRBD1 as D (6 bases). The length of the CDR3 is 14 residues. Deletions cut 5 bases from V and 4 bases from J, with 14 bases between. Germline V CDR1 and CDR2: MGHDK, SYGVNS. The CDR3 is CASSRGQWVETQYF. In DNA, the CDR3 is TGTGCCAGCAGTCGAGGACAGTGGGTAGAGACCCAGTACTTC.

This clone was recorded only once. This chain uses TRBV28 with TRBJ2-7; 8 bases line up with TRBD1. V dropped 5 bases and J dropped 2; count of bases not matched to a gene: 14. CDR1 MDHEN and CDR2 SYDVKM come from the germline V gene. CDR3 length: 17 amino acids. The DNA of the CDR3 is TGTGCCAGCAGTCCAATTGGACAGGGACGGTCCGCCTACGAGCAGTACTTC. Its protein product is CASSPIGQGRSAYEQYF.

This chain links TRBV11-2 with TRBJ2-5; 7 bases fit TRBD2. CDR3 length equals 14 residues. V was clipped by 3 bases and J by 1 base; unmatched bases: 2. Germline V gene sequence: CDR1 SGHAT, CDR2 FQNNGV. DNA for the CDR3: TGTGCCAGCAGCTTTGGCGGGGGCCAAGAGACCCAGTACTTC. Amino acid sequence: CASSFGGGQETQYF.

This chain connects TRBV27 to TRBJ2-7; TRBD2 is a possible D gene (8 bases). The germline V gene has CDR1 MNHEY and CDR2 SMNVEV (reference sequence). This CDR3 has 18 residues. Trimming shortened V by 4 bases and J by 2 bases, and 24 bases separated the two germline ends. The DNA of the CDR3 is TGTGCCAGCAGTTCGAGGCCGGGGGGGAGGGGGCGCCCCTACGAGCAGTACTTC. Its translation is CASSSRPGGRGRPYEQYF.